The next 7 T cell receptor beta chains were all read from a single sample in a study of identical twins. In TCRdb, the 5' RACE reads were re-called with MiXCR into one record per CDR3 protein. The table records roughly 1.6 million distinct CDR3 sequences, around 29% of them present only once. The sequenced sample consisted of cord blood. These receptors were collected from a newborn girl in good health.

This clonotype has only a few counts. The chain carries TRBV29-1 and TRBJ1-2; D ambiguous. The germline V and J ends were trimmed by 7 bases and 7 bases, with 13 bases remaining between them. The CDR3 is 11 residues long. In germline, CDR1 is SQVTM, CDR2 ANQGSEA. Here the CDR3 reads CSATVYSGYTF. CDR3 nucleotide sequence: TGCAGCGCCACAGTCTACTCTGGCTACACCTTC.

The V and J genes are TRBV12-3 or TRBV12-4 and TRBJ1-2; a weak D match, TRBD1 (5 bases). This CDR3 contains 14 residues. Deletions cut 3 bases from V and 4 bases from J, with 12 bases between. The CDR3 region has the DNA TGTGCCAGCAGTTTTGGGACGGCCCTCTATGGCTACACCTTC. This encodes CASSFGTALYGYTF.

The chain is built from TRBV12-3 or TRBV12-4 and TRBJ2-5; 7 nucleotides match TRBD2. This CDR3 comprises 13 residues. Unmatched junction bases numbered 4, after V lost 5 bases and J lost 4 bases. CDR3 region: CASSPIAGETQYF. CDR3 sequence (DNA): TGTGCCAGCAGTCCAATAGCGGGAGAGACCCAGTACTTC.

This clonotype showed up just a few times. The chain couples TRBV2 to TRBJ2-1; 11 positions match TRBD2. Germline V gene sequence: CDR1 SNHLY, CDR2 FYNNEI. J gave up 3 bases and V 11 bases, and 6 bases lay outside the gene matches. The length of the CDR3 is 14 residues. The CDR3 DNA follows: TGTGCCGGAATCGGACTAGCGGGCTACAATGAGCAGTTCTTC. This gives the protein CAGIGLAGYNEQFF.

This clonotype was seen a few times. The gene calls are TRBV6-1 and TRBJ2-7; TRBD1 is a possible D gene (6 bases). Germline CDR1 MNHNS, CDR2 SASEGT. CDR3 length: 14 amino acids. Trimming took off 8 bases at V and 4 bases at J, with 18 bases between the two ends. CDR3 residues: CASSGRGFPYEQYF. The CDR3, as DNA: TGTGCCAGCTCTGGCAGGGGCTTCCCTTACGAGCAGTACTTC.

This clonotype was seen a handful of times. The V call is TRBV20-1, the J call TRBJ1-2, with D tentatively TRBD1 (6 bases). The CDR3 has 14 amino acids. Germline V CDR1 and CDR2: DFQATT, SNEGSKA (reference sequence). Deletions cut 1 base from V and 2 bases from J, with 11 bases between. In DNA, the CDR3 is TGCAGTGCTAGAGGGCCGGGGGCGAACTATGGCTACACCTTC. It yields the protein CSARGPGANYGYTF.

In DNA form, the CDR3 reads TGTGCCACCAGTGATCTTAACAGGGACAGGGCAAATGATCAGCCCCAGCATTTT. Amino acid sequence: CATSDLNRDRANDQPQHF. The chain uses TRBV24-1 and TRBJ1-5; 9 nucleotides align to TRBD1. Germline values: CDR1 KGHDR, CDR2 SFDVKD. V shed 3 bases and J 5 bases; nucleotides not matched to a gene: 13. The CDR3 runs to 18 residues.